This section outlines one T cell receptor beta chain sequence together with its context. The sample originates from a study of blood T cell repertoires in COVID-19. Background on the study: Sample material is recorded as cDNA or gDNA derived from T cells, B-cell-depleted T cells, or PBMCs.

Produced via immunoSEQ multiplex PCR; TCRdb's table is partial and in-frame only. This sample yields a few hundred thousand clones, of which less than 85% are seen a single time; roughly 20% belongs to the top ten. The CDR3 totals 14 residues. Between the trimmed V and J ends, which lost 8 bases and 4 bases, there was a span of 19 bases. From germline, CDR1 is SQVTM and CDR2 ANQGSEA. Donors were grouped by their self-reported clinical history. Two negative PCRs, clearance, or symptom resolution were required of recovered Cohort 3 donors. The source is a man in his forties who had recovered from COVID-19. V gene TRBV29-1 combines with J gene TRBJ2-3; perhaps TRBD2 as D (6 bases). Specimen: PBMCs or T cells enriched from blood (not recorded which). CDR3 amino acids: CSSTPGLHSDTQYF. The CDR3 DNA reads as TGCAGCTCTACCCCCGGACTACATTCAGATACGCAGTATTTT.